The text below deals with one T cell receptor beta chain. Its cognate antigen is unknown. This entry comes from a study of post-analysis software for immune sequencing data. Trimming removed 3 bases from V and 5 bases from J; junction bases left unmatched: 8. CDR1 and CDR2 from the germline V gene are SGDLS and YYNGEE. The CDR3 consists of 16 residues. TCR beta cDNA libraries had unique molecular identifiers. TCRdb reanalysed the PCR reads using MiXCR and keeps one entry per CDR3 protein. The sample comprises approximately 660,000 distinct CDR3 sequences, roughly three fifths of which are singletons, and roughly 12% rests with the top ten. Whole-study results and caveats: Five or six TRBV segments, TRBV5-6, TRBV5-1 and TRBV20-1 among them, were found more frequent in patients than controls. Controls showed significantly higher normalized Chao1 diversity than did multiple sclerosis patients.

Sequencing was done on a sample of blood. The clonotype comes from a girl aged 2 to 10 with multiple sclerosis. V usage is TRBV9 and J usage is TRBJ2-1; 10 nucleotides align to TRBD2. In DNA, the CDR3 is TGTGCCAGCAGCGCCATAGCGGGGGGTGGCCACAATGAGCAGTTCTTC. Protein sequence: CASSAIAGGGHNEQFF.